One TCR beta chain is described in this entry. The antigen it binds to is not known. Base qualities are not at hand, and no much larger clone is one base apart. These data originate in a study of blood T cell repertoires in COVID-19 (dated by TCRdb to the early 2020s). For context, the study as a whole: Samples from collaborators originated in the United States, Italy and Spain and spanned both the acute and convalescent phases of COVID-19. The material from the prospective study consisted of cDNA or gDNA derived from T cells, B-cell-depleted T cells, or PBMCs. Deeply sampled blood TCRbeta repertoires from subjects exposed to, actively infected with, or recovered from COVID-19 were included in the dataset. The repertoires were released in a freely available public database meant as a resource for research on the immune response to SARS-CoV-2. Samples were obtained from the ongoing ImmuneRACE study (first 160 participants) and from over 1,000 subjects provided by 6 global collaborators. Nearly every sample came with metadata listing a de-identified subject ID, COVID-19 status, age in years and sex. Where available, HLA class I and class II types were obtained from metadata supplied by the sample provider rather than from assay-based typing.

The paper as a whole reports these results and caveats: The quantity of clinical and demographic metadata differed by source and by participant and was supplied without curation.

TCRbeta CDR3 regions were amplified from genomic DNA by means of the immunoSEQ Assay, a bias-controlled multiplex PCR. The original methods were these. Within the assay, amplification of reference gene primers was used to estimate how many nucleated cells each sample contained. To quantify the absolute abundance of each unique TCRbeta CDR3 rearrangement, sequence reads were collapsed and filtered. For each sample, productive Simpson clonality was calculated as the square root of Simpson's diversity index over productive rearrangements. TCRdb took over this immuneACCESS table, retaining in-frame rearrangements with V and J assigned. Such tables are incomplete; in checked studies, under half of the missing clones stem from an unresolved V gene, and the remainder is unexplained. V and J calls and clone size are as listed in that table; D and trimming were resolved from the DNA. This sample has roughly 92,000 clones in its table, and nearly 90% of those were observed once. The ten largest clones capture approximately 4.3% of the sample.

The germline ends are 8 bases apart after V is trimmed by 0 bases and J by 5 bases. Per the germline V gene, SGDLS is the CDR1 and YYNGEE is the CDR2. The CDR3 covers 14 residues, taking in both the cysteine and the phenylalanine. Only CDR3 DNA is held: 42 bases, read in frame from base 1. Each collaborating institution followed its own protocols to collect whole blood in K2EDTA tubes. For TCRbeta analysis, collaborators shipped samples in one of three forms: frozen whole blood, isolated PBMCs, or DNA extracted from either of those sample types. The TCR originated in a woman of 80 years or more with active or convalescent COVID-19. The sequence joins TRBV9 to TRBJ2-2; a tentative D call is TRBD2 (6 bases match). Material: peripheral blood. The sequence in DNA is TGTGCCAGCAGCGTAGTCGCGGGAACCGGGGAGCTGTTTTTT. Its coded protein is CASSVVAGTGELFF.